A selection of T cell receptor beta chains follows, all from one sample in a study of spatial heterogeneity in lung cancer. MiXCR was run by TCRdb on the 5' RACE reads, yielding one entry per CDR3 protein. The table shows 60,000 to 85,000 distinct CDR3 sequences, with roughly 8.9% occurring only once. Sample: PBMCs, taken at follow-up. These receptors were obtained from a female donor with early-stage non-small cell lung cancer. Both conserved end residues are part of each CDR3. The D gene is left open where the match is weak. Clone size is given for some rows only: seen once, a few or many times, or a class if the clone is expanded.

j_call | clone_size | v_call | d_call | cdr3_aa | cdr3_nt
TRBJ2-3 | . | TRBV27 | . | CASSWGLHKGTDTQYF | TGTGCCAGCAGTTGGGGACTCCATAAGGGCACAGATACGCAGTATTTT
TRBJ2-1 | . | TRBV5-1 | TRBD2 | CASSLIAGDDNEQFF | TGCGCCAGCAGCTTGATAGCGGGGGACGACAATGAGCAGTTCTTC
TRBJ2-1 | few | TRBV18 | . | CASSLPGGDEQFF | TGTGCCAGCTCCCTCCCTGGGGGCGATGAGCAGTTCTTC
TRBJ2-2 | medium-sized | TRBV6-4 | . | CASSATPRNTGELFF | TGTGCCAGCAGTGCAACGCCCCGAAACACCGGGGAGCTGTTTTTT
TRBJ2-7 | once | TRBV12-3/TRBV12-4 | TRBD1 | CASSRTGPSYEQYF | TGTGCCAGCAGCCGGACAGGCCCTTCCTACGAGCAGTACTTC
TRBJ1-1 | many | TRBV28 | . | CVAAIGNTEAFF | TGTGTCGCAGCAATAGGGAACACTGAAGCTTTCTTT
TRBJ2-1 | many | TRBV3-1 | . | CASSQDQGPTEQFF | TGTGCCAGCAGCCAAGACCAGGGACCCACCGAGCAGTTCTTC
TRBJ2-7 | many | TRBV29-1 | . | CSVVKAMTAPSYEQYF | TGCAGCGTTGTAAAGGCCATGACAGCACCCTCCTACGAGCAGTACTTC
TRBJ1-2 | few | TRBV3-1 | . | CASSQAPGTSNYGYTF | TGTGCCAGCAGCCAGGCCCCGGGGACTTCTAACTATGGCTACACCTTC
TRBJ2-5 | . | TRBV9 | . | CASSPHRGGKKTQYF | TGTGCCAGCAGCCCCCATAGGGGGGGCAAAAAGACCCAGTACTTC
TRBJ2-7 | few | TRBV20-1 | . | CSARRRWGTPENYEQYF | TGCAGTGCTAGGAGACGGTGGGGAACTCCTGAGAACTACGAGCAGTACTTC
TRBJ2-2 | many | TRBV11-2 | TRBD2 | CASSETSGSHTGELFF | TGTGCCAGCAGCGAAACTAGCGGGAGTCACACCGGGGAGCTGTTTTTT
TRBJ2-7 | few | TRBV6-2/TRBV6-3 | . | CATGRVQVSYEQYF | TGTGCCACCGGAAGAGTTCAGGTGTCCTACGAGCAGTACTTC